The 25 T cell receptor beta chains in this list originate from one sample, sequenced in a study of T cell repertoires in cytomegalovirus infection. TCRdb reanalysed the reads using MiXCR and keeps one entry per CDR3 protein. The table lists roughly 310,000 distinct CDR3 sequences, around a sixth of them singletons. The sample taken for sequencing was PBMCs. The source is a human donor in good health (CMV status not recorded). Some clones in this sample may be carry-over from other donors' samples.

This clonotype was picked up many times. The gene calls are TRBV7-6 and TRBJ2-5; 10 bases match TRBD2. After removal of 7 bases from V and 1 base from J, the junction contained 9 bases not matched to a gene. The CDR3 is 16 amino acids. Germline CDR1 is SGHVS and CDR2 is FNYEAQ. The CDR3 nucleotides read TGTGCCAGCACCCTAACTAGCGGGGATACCCAAGAGACCCAGTACTTC. Encoded protein: CASTLTSGDTQETQYF.

This clonotype was observed a single time. Mismatch with germline at one junction end may stem from a read error. The chain uses TRBV7-2 and TRBJ1-2; D gene ambiguous. The CDR3 is 13 amino acids. Germline CDR1 is SGHTA and CDR2 is FQGNSA. The CDR3 bases are TGTGCCAGCAGCCAATTCAGCCAATATGGCTACGCCTTC. It yields the protein CASSQFSQYGYAF.

This clonotype was seen more than once but under ten times. V and J are TRBV20-1 and TRBJ2-7; 7 bases are a match to TRBD1. After removal of 3 bases from V and 3 bases from J, the junction contained 14 bases not matched to a gene. The length of the CDR3 is 16 residues. Germline lookup yields CDR1 DFQATT and CDR2 SNEGSKA (reference sequence). CDR3 in amino acids: CSARSRQGLSFYEQYF. CDR3 coding DNA: TGCAGTGCTAGGTCGAGACAGGGATTATCCTTCTACGAGCAGTACTTC.

This clonotype was counted a few times. This chain connects TRBV7-2 to TRBJ1-1; 7 nucleotides align to TRBD1. The ends lost 5 bases at V and 7 bases at J; junction bases unmatched: 7. Per the germline V gene, CDR1 is SGHTA and CDR2 is FQGNSA. The CDR3 consists of 13 residues. The CDR3 region is CASSVRQGYEAFF. CDR3 DNA sequence: TGTGCCAGCAGCGTTAGACAGGGTTATGAAGCTTTCTTT. Based on the CDR3 plus reference TRBV7-2 and TRBJ1-1, the full variable domain is GAGVSQSPSNKVTEKGKDVELRCDPISGHTALYWYRQSLGQGLEFLIYFQGNSAPDKSGLPSDRFSAERTGGSVSTLTIQRTQQEDSAVYLCASSVRQGYEAFFGQGTRLTVV.

This clonotype showed up just a few times. This chain connects TRBV4-1 to TRBJ1-1; D is uncertain. The CDR3 contains 13 residues. The V end lost 2 bases, the J end lost 3 bases, and 7 bases lay between the germline ends. The germline gives CDR1 MGHRA, CDR2 YSYEKL. CDR3 in amino acids: CASSQTRDTEAFF. DNA for the CDR3: TGCGCCAGCAGCCAAACCCGGGACACTGAAGCTTTCTTT.

With respect to this clonotype: Given a much more abundant clone one base away, this may be a read error. The chain recombines TRBV7-3 with TRBJ2-5, with D unclear. CDR3 size: 14 residues. Trimming removed 1 base at V and 2 bases at J, with 8 bases between. CDR1 is SGHTA, CDR2 FQGTGA, per germline. CDR3: CASSLRPSQETQYF. The CDR3 bases are TGTGCCAGCAGCTTAAGGCCTAGTCAAGAGACCCAGTACTTC.

This clonotype was picked up a small number of times. The chain uses TRBV6-6 and TRBJ1-2, with D tentatively TRBD1 (5 bases). CDR1 is MNHNY and CDR2 is SVGAGI in the germline V gene (reference sequence). The CDR3 is made up of 17 amino acids. V lost 4 bases to trimming and J lost 3 bases, with 21 bases between them. CDR3 DNA sequence: TGTGCCAGCAGTTGGGGGTTGAGGTTCGAGGGTGACTATGGCTACACCTTC. Its protein is CASSWGLRFEGDYGYTF.

The V and J genes are TRBV12-3 or TRBV12-4 and TRBJ2-2, with D tentatively TRBD2 (6 bases). This CDR3 has 16 residues. The V and J ends lost 6 bases and 2 bases respectively, with 16 bases between them. The CDR3 protein is CASSPARRGNTGELFF. CDR3 in DNA: TGTGCCAGCAGCCCAGCACGGAGGGGTAACACCGGGGAGCTGTTTTTT.

This chain connects TRBV19 to TRBJ1-5; TRBD1 aligns across 8 bases. CDR3 length: 16 residues. CDR1 and CDR2 (germline): LNHDA, SQIVND (reference sequence). V lost 1 base and J lost 7; bases outside the gene matches: 9. The CDR3 here is CASSIGIDRGGQPQHF. CDR3 DNA: TGTGCCAGTAGTATAGGCATCGACAGGGGTGGGCAGCCCCAGCATTTT. Looking up the rest from reference TRBV19 and TRBJ1-5 gives the full variable domain: DGGITQSPKYLFRKEGQNVTLSCEQNLNHDAMYWYRQDPGQGLRLIYYSQIVNDFQKGDIAEGYSVSREKKESFPLTVTSAQKNPTAFYLCASSIGIDRGGQPQHFGDGTRLSIL.

This clonotype was found a few times. This chain uses TRBV4-1 with TRBJ2-2, with 12 bases identical to TRBD2. The V and J ends lost 4 bases and 3 bases, in that order; junction bases with no gene match: 6. This CDR3 has 17 residues. Germline V gives CDR1 MGHRA, CDR2 YSYEKL. CDR3 coding DNA: TGCGCCAGCAGCCGGCTAGCGGGGGGGGCGGACACCGGGGAGCTGTTTTTT. Its protein is CASSRLAGGADTGELFF.

This clonotype was counted many times. The gene calls are TRBV6-1 and TRBJ2-7; D perhaps matches TRBD1 (5 bases). CDR3 length equals 13 residues. Germline V gene data show CDR1 as MNHNS and CDR2 as SASEGT. Trimming took 1 base from V and 6 from J, leaving 10 bases between them. For the CDR3, the DNA is TGTGCCAGCAGTGAAGTTAGACAGAGCGAGCAGTACTTC. Its protein is CASSEVRQSEQYF.

This clonotype was picked up many times. This chain links TRBV6-6 with TRBJ1-2; D ambiguous. Germline-derived CDR1 and CDR2 are MNHNY and SVGAGI (reference sequence). The CDR3 loop spans 15 amino acids. Deletions cut 3 bases from V and 4 bases from J, with 15 bases between. The CDR3, as DNA: TGTGCCAGCAGTTATACCCAGCTCAGTAGCTATGGCTACACCTTC. The encoded protein is CASSYTQLSSYGYTF.

The V call is TRBV6-5, the J call TRBJ2-2; D is uncertain. V was clipped by 0 bases and J by 8 bases, with 25 bases between them. Germline assignment: CDR1 MNHEY and CDR2 SVGAGI. This CDR3 is 19 amino acids long. CDR3 protein: CASSYSLSRAGSAAGELFF. CDR3 in DNA: TGTGCCAGCAGTTACTCGTTGTCCCGGGCAGGATCGGCCGCGGGGGAGCTGTTTTTT.

This clonotype has more than one count but fewer than ten. V and J are TRBV28 and TRBJ2-1; TRBD1 agrees at 7 bases. This CDR3 is built from 16 residues. The J segment lost 3 bases and the V segment lost 5 bases, leaving 10 bases of the junction unmatched. Germline-derived CDR1 and CDR2 are MDHEN and SYDVKM. CDR3 DNA: TGTGCCAGCAGTACCCAACAGGGGACGGACTACAATGAGCAGTTCTTC. Its protein product is CASSTQQGTDYNEQFF.

This clonotype was seen a few times. The chain joins TRBV12-3 or TRBV12-4 to TRBJ2-6; D call uncertain. The CDR3 consists of 16 residues. Deletions cut 6 bases from V and 0 bases from J, with 12 bases between. The CDR3 sequence is CASSTGPNSGANVLTF. In DNA, the CDR3 is TGTGCCAGCAGCACCGGACCCAACTCTGGGGCCAACGTCCTGACTTTC.

This clonotype has a handful of counts. CDR3 protein: CSARAGRGGQPQHF. CDR3 DNA sequence: TGCAGTGCTAGAGCAGGCAGGGGGGGGCAGCCCCAGCATTTT. The rearrangement links TRBV20-1 to TRBJ1-5; 7 nucleotides line up with TRBD1. J was trimmed by 7 bases and V by 1 base; bases with no gene match: 7. The CDR3 spans 14 residues. Germline values: CDR1 DFQATT, CDR2 SNEGSKA (reference sequence).

There are many counts of this clonotype. Here the CDR3 DNA reads TGTGCCAGCAGCTTATTCCGCCCCGGGGAGCTGTTTTTT. Its translation: CASSLFRPGELFF. The V gene is TRBV7-8, the J gene TRBJ2-2, with D unresolved. Germline V gene sequence: CDR1 SGHVS, CDR2 FQNEAQ. The V gene lost 2 bases and the J gene lost 6 bases, with 7 bases spanning the gap. The CDR3 loop spans 13 amino acids.

Many counts were recorded for this clonotype. The V gene is TRBV2, the J gene TRBJ1-5; D uncertain. Trimming took off 1 base at V and 7 bases at J, with 8 bases between the two ends. The CDR3 runs to 13 residues. Germline V gene data show CDR1 as SNHLY and CDR2 as FYNNEI. Written as DNA, the CDR3 is TGTGCCAGCAGTGAAGTGGAGGAACAGCCCCAGCATTTT. It translates to CASSEVEEQPQHF.

This clonotype was picked up a small number of times. This chain's CDR3 is CASSLGVWLGPLHF. In nucleotides, the CDR3 is TGTGCCAGCAGCTTGGGAGTTTGGCTGGGACCCCTCCACTTT. This chain joins TRBV5-8 and TRBJ1-6; D call uncertain. The CDR3 loop spans 14 amino acids. The germline CDR1 and CDR2 sequences are SGHTS and YDEGEE. V lost 0 bases to trimming and J lost 12 bases, with 13 bases between them.

This clonotype was detected many times. The chain carries TRBV7-6 and TRBJ1-2; perhaps TRBD1 as D (5 bases). Germline V gene sequence: CDR1 SGHVS, CDR2 FNYEAQ. The length of the CDR3 is 14 residues. V lost 1 base and J 5 bases, leaving 11 bases between the germline ends. The CDR3 sequence: CASSLGEGSYGYTF. In DNA form, the CDR3 reads TGTGCCAGCAGCTTAGGCGAGGGGTCTTATGGCTACACCTTC.

V and J are TRBV6-6 and TRBJ1-4; D unclear. The germline V gene encodes CDR1 MNHNY and CDR2 SVGAGI (reference sequence). V was shortened by 6 bases and J by 3 bases, with 11 bases between the two germline ends. This CDR3 has 14 amino acids. The CDR3 region is CASRSGSANEKLFF. As DNA, the CDR3 is TGTGCCAGCAGGTCCGGCAGCGCTAATGAAAAACTGTTTTTT.

The CDR3 sequence: CATSDGGGETQYF. The CDR3 DNA reads TGTGCCACCAGTGATGGGGGAGGGGAGACCCAGTACTTC. The genes are TRBV24-1 and TRBJ2-5, with 7 bases lining up with TRBD2. Per germline, CDR1 KGHDR and CDR2 SFDVKD. The CDR3 extends over 13 amino acids. V trimming: 3 bases; J trimming: 5 bases; junction bases outside the gene matches: 2.

This clonotype came up many times. This chain connects TRBV7-2 to TRBJ1-1; D not certain. Trimming shortened V by 2 bases and J by 3 bases, and 7 bases separated the two germline ends. This CDR3 has 13 residues. The germline V gene has CDR1 SGHTA and CDR2 FQGNSA. In DNA, the CDR3 is TGTGCCAGCAGCTTATGGGGAGACACTGAAGCTTTCTTT. It translates to CASSLWGDTEAFF.

The rearrangement joins TRBV12-3 or TRBV12-4 to TRBJ2-7; 7 bases map to TRBD1. CDR3 size: 13 residues. V lost 7 bases, J lost 1 base, and 4 bases stayed unmatched. In DNA, the CDR3 is TGTGCCAGCACCCAGACAGGGTCCTACGAGCAGTACTTC. Encoded protein: CASTQTGSYEQYF.

This clonotype was counted between two and nine times. The gene calls are TRBV28 and TRBJ2-7, with D tentatively TRBD1 (5 bases). Germline values: CDR1 MDHEN, CDR2 SYDVKM. V was pared by 9 bases and J by 2 bases, with 11 bases between. This CDR3 spans 12 amino acids. CDR3 nucleotides: TGTGCCAGTATGACAGAGCCCTACGAGCAGTACTTC. The encoded protein is CASMTEPYEQYF.